These 25 T cell receptor beta chains came from one sample sequenced in a study of CD8 T cells in ankylosing spondylitis. MiXCR was run by TCRdb on the 5' RACE reads, yielding one entry per CDR3 protein. The table shows about 69,000 distinct CDR3 sequences, with about 5% occurring only once. Material for sequencing was blood, either unsorted or a sorted T cell fraction (not recorded which). Receptors were obtained from a male donor with ankylosing spondylitis or in good health (not recorded which).

This clonotype was counted ten times or more. This chain joins TRBV7-8 and TRBJ2-5; D remains unclear. V lost 1 base, J lost 2 bases, and 11 bases lay in between. CDR3 length equals 15 residues. Germline V gene lookup returns CDR1 SGHVS and CDR2 FQNEAQ. CDR3: CASSLEQATQETQYF. The CDR3 bases are TGTGCCAGCAGCTTAGAGCAGGCGACTCAAGAGACCCAGTACTTC.

This clonotype was counted a few times. The genes are TRBV7-2 and TRBJ2-1; D uncertain. CDR3 size: 12 residues. Germline assignment: CDR1 SGHTA and CDR2 FQGNSA. Trimming shortened V by 5 bases and J by 6 bases, and 8 bases separated the two germline ends. The CDR3 protein is CASSPDPNEQFF. Written as DNA, the CDR3 is TGTGCCAGCAGCCCCGACCCCAATGAGCAGTTCTTC. Complete variable domain (other parts from reference TRBV7-2 and TRBJ2-1): GAGVSQSPSNKVTEKGKDVELRCDPISGHTALYWYRQSLGQGLEFLIYFQGNSAPDKSGLPSDRFSAERTGGSVSTLTIQRTQQEDSAVYLCASSPDPNEQFFGPGTRLTVL.

In this sample, this clonotype turned up many times. The V and J genes are TRBV27 and TRBJ1-1; D is ambiguous. The CDR3 runs to 12 residues. Trimming stripped 6 bases from V and 0 bases from J, with 5 bases between. The germline CDR1 and CDR2 sequences are MNHEY and SMNVEV (reference sequence). The CDR3 sequence: CASRTLNTEAFF. CDR3 bases: TGTGCCAGCAGGACCTTGAACACTGAAGCTTTCTTT.

In its sample, this clonotype was seen many times. CDR3 bases: TGCGCCAGCAGCTTGGAAGGTGGGGGCGCCCCCTGGGAGCTGTTTTTT. It is translated as CASSLEGGGAPWELFF. This sequence joins TRBV5-1 and TRBJ2-2; tentatively, D is TRBD1 (6 bases). The CDR3 has 16 residues. CDR1 SGHRS and CDR2 YFSETQ come from the germline V gene. V was pared by 0 bases and J by 9 bases, with 18 bases between.

This clonotype was found a few times. The chain joins TRBV5-4 to TRBJ2-3, with D tentatively TRBD1 (5 bases). V was trimmed by 4 bases and J by 4 bases, leaving 19 bases between them. From germline, CDR1 is SGHNT and CDR2 YYREEE (reference sequence). The CDR3 has 16 amino acids. The CDR3 loop is CASSPRLGGAADTQYF. In DNA, the CDR3 is TGTGCCAGCAGCCCCCGGTTGGGTGGGGCCGCAGATACGCAGTATTTT.

This clonotype was recorded at least ten times. This chain links TRBV20-1 with TRBJ2-1; 9 bases are shared with TRBD1. The CDR3 has 15 residues. V trimming: 3 bases; J trimming: 10 bases; junction bases outside the gene matches: 13. Germline loops: CDR1 DFQATT, CDR2 SNEGSKA (reference sequence). The CDR3 spells CSASYSGTGFEEQFF. The CDR3, as DNA: TGCAGTGCTAGTTACTCCGGGACAGGGTTTGAAGAGCAGTTCTTC.

This clonotype was seen many times. This chain links TRBV5-1 with TRBJ2-7; D gene unclear. In germline, CDR1 is SGHRS, CDR2 YFSETQ. Trimming pared 0 bases from V and 1 base from J, leaving 8 bases between. The CDR3 consists of 14 residues. The CDR3 loop reads CASSLDRSSYEQYF. The CDR3 bases are TGCGCCAGCAGCTTGGACAGATCTTCCTACGAGCAGTACTTC.

The table lists this clonotype with many counts. The chain uses TRBV20-1 and TRBJ2-7, with 8 nucleotides matching TRBD2. V trimming: 3 bases; J trimming: 2 bases; junction bases outside the gene matches: 6. Germline V gene data show CDR1 as DFQATT and CDR2 as SNEGSKA (reference sequence). This CDR3 is built from 14 residues. The CDR3 DNA reads TGCAGTGCTAGGTCGGGAGGGGAGGCCTACGAGCAGTACTTC. Residues: CSARSGGEAYEQYF.

On this clonotype: At one boundary the junction diverges from the germline segment, which might be a read error. This CDR3 reads CASRNRDSSYEQYF. The CDR3 region has the DNA TGTGCCAGCAGGAACAGAGACAGCTCCTACGAACAGTACTTC. The chain joins TRBV12-3 or TRBV12-4 to TRBJ2-7, with a possible D match to TRBD1 (5 bases). This CDR3 spans 14 amino acids.

This clonotype was found many times. V usage is TRBV11-2 and J usage is TRBJ2-1; D call uncertain. Trimming pared 2 bases from V and 6 bases from J, leaving 8 bases between. Germline CDR1 reads SGHAT; CDR2 reads FQNNGV. The CDR3 runs 13 residues. CDR3 protein: CASSLSPSNEQFF. The CDR3 DNA reads TGTGCCAGCAGCTTATCGCCCAGCAATGAGCAGTTCTTC.

This clonotype was counted ten times or more. This chain connects TRBV7-2 to TRBJ2-1, with 14 bases lining up with TRBD2. The CDR3 contains 17 residues. Germline CDR1 SGHTA, CDR2 FQGNSA. Trimming removed 0 bases from V and 4 bases from J; junction bases left unmatched: 2. The CDR3 nucleotides are TGTGCCAGCAGCTTAGCCCGGACTAGCGGGGGGTACAATGAGCAGTTCTTC. Its protein is CASSLARTSGGYNEQFF.

The table lists this clonotype with many counts. A junction end diverges from the germline sequence, so it may reflect a read error. The genes are TRBV29-1 and TRBJ2-1; the D gene is possibly TRBD1 (6 bases). CDR1 and CDR2 (germline): SQVTM, ANQGSEA. The CDR3 consists of 12 residues. The CDR3 sequence: CSFDRTGNEQFF. The CDR3 DNA is TGCAGCTTTGACAGGACGGGAAATGAGCAGTTCTTC.

There are many counts of this clonotype. This chain connects TRBV10-2 to TRBJ2-5; D is unresolved. Germline lookup yields CDR1 WSHSY and CDR2 SAAADI. CDR3 length: 11 residues. V was shortened by 3 bases and J by 12 bases, with 11 bases between the two germline ends. CDR3 protein: CASSDAEVEYF. As DNA, the CDR3 is TGCGCCAGCAGTGACGCTGAGGTCGAGTACTTC.

This clonotype has a count of ten or more. The J gene is TRBJ2-3, the V gene TRBV27, with 13 bases fitting TRBD2. The V segment lost 6 bases and the J segment 5 bases; nucleotides outside the gene matches: 11. CDR3 length: 17 amino acids. Germline V CDR1 and CDR2: MNHEY, SMNVEV (reference sequence). CDR3 sequence: CASSLGTSGGAVDTQYF. CDR3 in DNA: TGTGCCAGCAGCCTAGGAACTAGCGGGGGGGCCGTAGATACGCAGTATTTT.

Many counts were recorded for this clonotype. This chain joins TRBV20-1 and TRBJ1-2; D perhaps matches TRBD1 (5 bases). Trimming removed 2 bases at V and 4 bases at J, with 17 bases between. From germline, CDR1 is DFQATT and CDR2 SNEGSKA (reference sequence). The CDR3 length is 15 residues. The CDR3 protein is CSARFHDSNSYGYTF. For the CDR3, the DNA is TGCAGTGCTAGATTCCATGACAGTAATTCCTATGGCTACACCTTC.

This clonotype was detected many times. The J gene is TRBJ2-7, the V gene TRBV7-8; TRBD2 agrees at 10 bases. V was pared by 7 bases and J by 6 bases, with 12 bases of the junction left unmatched. The CDR3 is made up of 15 amino acids. Looked up from germline, CDR1 is SGHVS and CDR2 is FQNEAQ. CDR3 region: CASNRGGAGGPEQYF. As DNA, the CDR3 is TGTGCCAGCAACCGTGGAGGAGCGGGGGGGCCCGAGCAGTACTTC.

In this sample, this clonotype turned up many times. The V call is TRBV27, the J call TRBJ1-1; D call uncertain. The CDR3 length is 14 residues. Trimming shortened V by 2 bases and J by 4 bases, and 11 bases separated the two germline ends. Germline CDR1 reads MNHEY; CDR2 reads SMNVEV (reference sequence). This chain's CDR3 is CASSLVASGTEAFF. Written as DNA, the CDR3 is TGTGCCAGCAGTTTAGTCGCCTCGGGCACTGAAGCTTTCTTT.

The chain links TRBV20-1 to TRBJ2-5; D call uncertain. V lost 6 bases and J 4 bases, leaving 15 bases between the germline ends. Germline CDR1 is DFQATT and CDR2 is SNEGSKA (reference sequence). The CDR3 loop spans 13 amino acids. For the CDR3, the DNA is TGCAGTGCAGCCGATATTGCCGGAGAGACCCAGTACTTC. This codes for CSAADIAGETQYF.

This clonotype was seen at least ten times. This chain joins TRBV5-1 and TRBJ2-1, with 11 positions matching TRBD1. Trimming at V came to 4 bases and at J to 6 bases, leaving 12 bases not matched to a gene. This CDR3 has 17 residues. The germline V gene encodes CDR1 SGHRS and CDR2 YFSETQ. The CDR3 bases are TGCGCCAGCAGCGGTGGACAGGGGGCGTCCGGTGGCAATGAGCAGTTCTTC. Its protein is CASSGGQGASGGNEQFF.

Remarks on this clonotype: One base away lies a much larger clone, so this may be a sequencing read error. The V gene is TRBV18, the J gene TRBJ2-2, with 9 bases aligning to TRBD1. The CDR3 has 16 amino acids. Germline V gives CDR1 KGHSH, CDR2 LQKENI. The CDR3 loop is CATSPPTGGITGELFF. CDR3 DNA: TGTGCCACCTCACCACCGACAGGGGGAATCACCGGGGAGCTGTTTTTT.

This rearrangement joins TRBV14 to TRBJ2-1; 9 nucleotides align to TRBD1. J gave up 4 bases and V 2 bases, and 6 bases lay outside the gene matches. There are 16 residues in the CDR3. CDR1 is SGHDN, CDR2 FVKESK, per germline. The CDR3 is CASSQLTGGGYNEQFF. The CDR3 coding sequence is TGTGCCAGCAGCCAACTGACAGGGGGAGGATACAATGAGCAGTTCTTC.

The table lists this clonotype with many counts. The genes are TRBV20-1 and TRBJ1-1, with D hard to call. V was cut by 2 bases and J by 7 bases, with 11 bases left in between. From germline, CDR1 is DFQATT and CDR2 SNEGSKA (reference sequence). The CDR3 sequence is 12 residues long. The chain's CDR3 is CSARQSHIEAFF. The CDR3 DNA is TGCAGTGCTAGACAATCCCACATTGAAGCTTTCTTT.

This clonotype was observed at least ten times. The J gene is TRBJ1-1, the V gene TRBV28; the match to TRBD1 covers 11 bases. With 6 bases clipped from V and 7 bases from J, the junction kept 10 bases outside the gene matches. The germline CDR1 and CDR2 sequences are MDHEN and SYDVKM. CDR3 length: 15 amino acids. The CDR3 nucleotides read TGTGCCAGCAGCCAGAGGACAGGGGGCGCGTATGAAGCTTTCTTT. Its translation is CASSQRTGGAYEAFF.

Many counts were recorded for this clonotype. The V call is TRBV5-1, the J call TRBJ2-5, with 9 bases fitting TRBD1. The CDR3 totals 16 residues. The germline V gene has CDR1 SGHRS and CDR2 YFSETQ. The V segment lost 4 bases and the J segment 2 bases; nucleotides outside the gene matches: 9. This chain's CDR3 is CASSLRPGQGQETQYF. In DNA form, the CDR3 reads TGCGCCAGCAGCCTGCGCCCGGGACAGGGACAAGAGACCCAGTACTTC. The complete variable domain, with remaining parts taken from reference TRBV5-1 and TRBJ2-5, reads KAGVTQTPRYLIKTRGQQVTLSCSPISGHRSVSWYQQTPGQGLQFLFEYFSETQRNKGNFPGRFSGRQFSNSRSEMNVSTLELGDSALYLCASSLRPGQGQETQYFGPGTRLLVL.

This clonotype was seen at least ten times. The chain has TRBV30 and TRBJ1-4, with unresolved D. V was clipped by 1 base and J by 6 bases, with 6 bases between them. The CDR3 totals 12 residues. Germline V lookup: CDR1 GTSNPN, CDR2 SVGIG (reference sequence). The CDR3 DNA is TGTGCCTGGAGTGAGGTTCATGAAAAACTGTTTTTT. Translation: CAWSEVHEKLFF.